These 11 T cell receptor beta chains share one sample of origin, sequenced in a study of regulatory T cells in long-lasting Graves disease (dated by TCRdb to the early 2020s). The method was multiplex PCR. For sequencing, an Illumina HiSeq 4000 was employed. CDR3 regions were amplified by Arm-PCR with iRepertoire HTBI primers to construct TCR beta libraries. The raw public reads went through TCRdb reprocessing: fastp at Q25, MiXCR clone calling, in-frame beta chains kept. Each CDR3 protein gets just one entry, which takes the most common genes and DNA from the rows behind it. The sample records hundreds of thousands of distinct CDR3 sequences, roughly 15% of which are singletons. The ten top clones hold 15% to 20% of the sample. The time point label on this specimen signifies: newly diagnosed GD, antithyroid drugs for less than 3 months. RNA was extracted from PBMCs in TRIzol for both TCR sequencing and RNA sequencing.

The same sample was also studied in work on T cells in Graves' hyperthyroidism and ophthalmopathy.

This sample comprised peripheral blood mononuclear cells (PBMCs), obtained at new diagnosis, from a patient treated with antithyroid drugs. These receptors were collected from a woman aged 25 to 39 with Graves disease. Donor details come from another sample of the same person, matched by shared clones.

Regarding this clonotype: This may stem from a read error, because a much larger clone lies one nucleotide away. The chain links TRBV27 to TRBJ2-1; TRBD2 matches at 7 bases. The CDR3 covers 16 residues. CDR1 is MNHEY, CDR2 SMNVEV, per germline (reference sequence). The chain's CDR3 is CAGSLFGLESGNEQFF. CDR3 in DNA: TGTGCCGGCAGTTTATTTGGACTAGAGTCAGGCAATGAGCAGTTCTTC.

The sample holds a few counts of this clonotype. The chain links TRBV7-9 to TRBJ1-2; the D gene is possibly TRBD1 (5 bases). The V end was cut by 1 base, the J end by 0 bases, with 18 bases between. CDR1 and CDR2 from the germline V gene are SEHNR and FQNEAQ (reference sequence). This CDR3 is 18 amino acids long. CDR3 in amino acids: CASSLDFRGGGSNYGYTF. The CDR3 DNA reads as TGTGCCAGCAGCTTAGACTTTCGCGGGGGAGGTTCTAACTATGGCTACACCTTC.

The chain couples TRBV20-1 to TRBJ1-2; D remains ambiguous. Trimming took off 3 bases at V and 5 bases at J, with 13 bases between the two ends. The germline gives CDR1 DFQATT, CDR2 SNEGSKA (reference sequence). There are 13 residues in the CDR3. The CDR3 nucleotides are TGCAGTGCTAGTGTGGGGTTTCGATATGGCTACACCTTC. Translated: CSASVGFRYGYTF.

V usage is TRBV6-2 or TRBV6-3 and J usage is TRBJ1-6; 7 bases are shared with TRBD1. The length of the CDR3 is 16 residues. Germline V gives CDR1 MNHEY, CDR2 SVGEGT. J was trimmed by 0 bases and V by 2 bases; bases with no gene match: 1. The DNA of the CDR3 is TGTGCCAGCAGTTACCGGACAGGCTCCTATAATTCACCCCTCCACTTT. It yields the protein CASSYRTGSYNSPLHF.

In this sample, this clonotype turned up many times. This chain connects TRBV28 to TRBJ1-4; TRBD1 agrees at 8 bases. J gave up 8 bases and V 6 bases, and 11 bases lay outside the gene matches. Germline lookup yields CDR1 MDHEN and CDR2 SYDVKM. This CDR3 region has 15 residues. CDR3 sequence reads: CASRITQGVGEKLFF. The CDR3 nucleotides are TGTGCCAGCAGAATTACACAGGGGGTCGGGGAAAAACTGTTTTTT.

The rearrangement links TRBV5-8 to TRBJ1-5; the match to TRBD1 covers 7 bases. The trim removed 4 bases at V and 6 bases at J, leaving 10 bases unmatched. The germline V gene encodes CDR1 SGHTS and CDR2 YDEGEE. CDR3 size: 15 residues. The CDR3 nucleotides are TGTGCCAGCAGCAACCGACAGGGTTGGGTTCAGCCCCAGCATTTT. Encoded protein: CASSNRQGWVQPQHF.

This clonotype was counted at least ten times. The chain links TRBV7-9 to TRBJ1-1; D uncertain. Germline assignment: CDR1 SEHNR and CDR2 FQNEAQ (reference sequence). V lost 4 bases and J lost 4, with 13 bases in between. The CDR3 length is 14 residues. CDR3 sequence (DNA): TGTGCCAGCAGCTCGACGACACCGGGCACTGAAGCTTTCTTT. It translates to CASSSTTPGTEAFF.

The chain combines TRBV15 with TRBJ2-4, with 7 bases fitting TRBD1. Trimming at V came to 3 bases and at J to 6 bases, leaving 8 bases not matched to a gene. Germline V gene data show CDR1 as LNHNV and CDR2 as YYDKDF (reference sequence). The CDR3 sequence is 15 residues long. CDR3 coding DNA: TGTGCCACCAGCAGGACACAGGGGATTCGAAACATTCAGTACTTC. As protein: CATSRTQGIRNIQYF.

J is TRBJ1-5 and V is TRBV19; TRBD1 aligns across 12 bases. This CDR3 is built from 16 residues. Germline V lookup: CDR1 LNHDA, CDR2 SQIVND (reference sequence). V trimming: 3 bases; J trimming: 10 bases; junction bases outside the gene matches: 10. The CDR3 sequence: CASSMGTGGMRSPQHF. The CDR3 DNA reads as TGTGCCAGTAGTATGGGGACAGGGGGCATGCGGAGTCCCCAGCATTTT.

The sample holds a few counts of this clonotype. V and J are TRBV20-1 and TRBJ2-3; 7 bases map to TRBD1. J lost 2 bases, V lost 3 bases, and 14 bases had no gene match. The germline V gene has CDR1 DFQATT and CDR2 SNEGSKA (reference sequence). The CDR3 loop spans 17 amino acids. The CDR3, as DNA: TGCAGTGCTAGTCCGGTTCGTGGACAGGCCCACACAGATACGCAGTATTTT. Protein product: CSASPVRGQAHTDTQYF.

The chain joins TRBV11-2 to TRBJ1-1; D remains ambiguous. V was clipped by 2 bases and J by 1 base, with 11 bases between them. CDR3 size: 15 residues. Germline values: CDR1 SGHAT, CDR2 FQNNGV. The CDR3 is CASSLSTPGNTEAFF. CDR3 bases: TGTGCCAGCAGCTTATCTACCCCAGGGAACACTGAAGCTTTCTTT.